This T cell receptor (beta chain) was sequenced in a study of cytomegalovirus exposure and HLA in healthy donors. Study summary: Of around 410 genotyped donors, roughly 76% grouped in the Caucasian-associated ancestry cluster.

Broader study findings: DRB1 showed the most TCR associations and HLA-C the fewest in a later analysis, as rates varied by HLA locus. A later analysis linked a missense DCLRE1C variant to TCR beta V- and J-gene trimming. Most TCR beta V segments were productive about 90% or about 30% of the time in an earlier analysis.

The CDR3 is made up of 14 amino acids. CDR1 is PRHDT, CDR2 FYEKMQ, per germline (reference sequence). Trimming cost V 8 bases and J 3 bases; bases outside gene matches: 9. The primer mix had 60 Vbeta and 13 Jbeta primers. TCRdb's table, derived via immunoSEQ multiplex PCR, lists solely in-frame clones and lacks some. The sample lists about 120,000 clones, roughly 10% occurring once. Concerning this clone: The antigen is undetermined.

The sample comprised PBMCs. V usage is TRBV13 and J usage is TRBJ1-2; 7 positions match TRBD1. The source is a young woman in good health and CMV-seropositive. The CDR3 loop reads CASQKTGLDYGYTF. CDR3 DNA sequence: TGTGCCAGCCAGAAGACAGGGCTAGACTATGGCTACACCTTC.